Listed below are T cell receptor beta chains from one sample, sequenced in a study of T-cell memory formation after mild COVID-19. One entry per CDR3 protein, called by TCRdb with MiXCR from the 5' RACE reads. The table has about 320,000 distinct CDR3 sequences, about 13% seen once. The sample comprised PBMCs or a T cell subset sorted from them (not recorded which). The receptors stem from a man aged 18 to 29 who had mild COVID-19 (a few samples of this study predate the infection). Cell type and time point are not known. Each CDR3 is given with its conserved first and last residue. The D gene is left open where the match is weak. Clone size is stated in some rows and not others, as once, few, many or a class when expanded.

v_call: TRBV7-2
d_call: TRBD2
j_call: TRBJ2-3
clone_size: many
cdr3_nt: TGTGCCAGCAACCTACTAGCGGGGGTTGCAGATACGCAGTATTTT
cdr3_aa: CASNLLAGVADTQYF

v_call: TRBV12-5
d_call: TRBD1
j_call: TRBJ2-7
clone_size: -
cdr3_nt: TGTGCTAGTGGTCCGGACAGGGCGCTATACTTC
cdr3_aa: CASGPDRALYF

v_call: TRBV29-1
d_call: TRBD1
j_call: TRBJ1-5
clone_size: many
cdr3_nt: TGCAGCGTCGCCGACAGGGGGCGGGATCAGCCCCAGCATTTT
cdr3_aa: CSVADRGRDQPQHF

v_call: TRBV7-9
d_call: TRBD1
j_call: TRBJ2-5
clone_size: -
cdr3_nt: TGTGCCAGCAGCAGACAGGGAGAGACCCAGTACTTC
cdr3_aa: CASSRQGETQYF

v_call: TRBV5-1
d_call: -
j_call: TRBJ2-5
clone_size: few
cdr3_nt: TGCGCCAGCAGCTTGCAGGATAGAGAGACCCAGTACTTC
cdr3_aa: CASSLQDRETQYF

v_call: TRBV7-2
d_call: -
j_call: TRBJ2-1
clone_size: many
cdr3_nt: TGTGCCAGCAGCTTAGTTCCCTTCAACCCGTTCTTC
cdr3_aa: CASSLVPFNPFF

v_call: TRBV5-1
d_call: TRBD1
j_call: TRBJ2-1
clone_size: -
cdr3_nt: TGCGCCAGCAGGAGGGCCTTGACAGGGGATGAGCAGTTCTTC
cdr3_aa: CASRRALTGDEQFF

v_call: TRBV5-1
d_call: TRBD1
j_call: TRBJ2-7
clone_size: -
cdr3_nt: TGCGCCAGCAGCTGGGGACAGATAGCCTACGAGCAGTACTTC
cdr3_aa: CASSWGQIAYEQYF

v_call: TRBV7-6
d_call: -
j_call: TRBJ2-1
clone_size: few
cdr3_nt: TGTGCCAGCACCCCAGGGACGCCTGAGCAGTTCTTC
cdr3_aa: CASTPGTPEQFF

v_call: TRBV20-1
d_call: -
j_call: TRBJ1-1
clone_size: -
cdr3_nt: TGCAGTGCTAGATCCCAATTAAACCGGGACACTGCTTTCTTT
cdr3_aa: CSARSQLNRDTAFF

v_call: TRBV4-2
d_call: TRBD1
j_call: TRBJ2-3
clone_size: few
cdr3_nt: TGTGCCAGCAGCCAAACGACAGGGAGTAGCACAGATACGCAGTATTTT
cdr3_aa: CASSQTTGSSTDTQYF

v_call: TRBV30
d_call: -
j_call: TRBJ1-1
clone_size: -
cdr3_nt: TGTGCCTGGAATTCTGGACACCTCACTGAAGCTTTCTTT
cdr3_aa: CAWNSGHLTEAFF

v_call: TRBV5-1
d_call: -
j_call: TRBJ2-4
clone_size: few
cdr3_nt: TGCGCCAGCAGCTTAGGACAGCTAGCCAAAAACATTCAGTACTTC
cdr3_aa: CASSLGQLAKNIQYF

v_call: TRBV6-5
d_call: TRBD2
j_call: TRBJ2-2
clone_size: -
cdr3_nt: TGTGCCAGCAGTTATGGACTAGCGGGGATGGCGCTTAACACCGGGGAGATGTTTTTT
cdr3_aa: CASSYGLAGMALNTGEMFF

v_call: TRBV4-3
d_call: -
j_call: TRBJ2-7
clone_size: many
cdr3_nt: TGCGCCAGCAGCCAAGCCGTGGGAGAGGGACACGAGCAGTACTTC
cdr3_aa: CASSQAVGEGHEQYF

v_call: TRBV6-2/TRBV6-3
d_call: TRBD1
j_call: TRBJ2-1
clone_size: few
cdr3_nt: TGTGCCAGCAGTTACTCGTGGGGACAGGGGGCCTATGAGCAGTTCTTC
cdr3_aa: CASSYSWGQGAYEQFF

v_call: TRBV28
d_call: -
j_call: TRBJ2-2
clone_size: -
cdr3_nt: TGTGCCAGCAGTTTTCGGGTTCACACCGGGGAGCTGTTTTTT
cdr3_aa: CASSFRVHTGELFF

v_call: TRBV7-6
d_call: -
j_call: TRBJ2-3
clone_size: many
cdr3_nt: TGTGCCAGCAGCTCTGTCCCGGGGAGCACAGATACGCAGTATTTT
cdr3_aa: CASSSVPGSTDTQYF

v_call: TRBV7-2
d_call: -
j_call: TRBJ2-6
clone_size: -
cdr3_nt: TGTGCCAGCAGCTTTGGGCAGGGGTCTGGGGCCAACGTCCTGACTTTC
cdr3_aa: CASSFGQGSGANVLTF

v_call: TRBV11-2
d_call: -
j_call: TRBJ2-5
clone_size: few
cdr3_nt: TGTGCCAGCAGCCCGGGACACCAAGAGACCCAGTACTTC
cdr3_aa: CASSPGHQETQYF

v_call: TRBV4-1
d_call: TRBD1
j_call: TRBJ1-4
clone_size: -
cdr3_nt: TGCGCCAGCAGCCAAGTAGACAGGGATAATGAAAAACTGTTTTTT
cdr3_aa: CASSQVDRDNEKLFF

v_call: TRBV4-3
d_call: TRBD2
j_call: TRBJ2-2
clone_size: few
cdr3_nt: TGCGCCAGCAGCCAAGGAGGGACTAGCAGGGGGGAGCTGTTTTTT
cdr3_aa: CASSQGGTSRGELFF

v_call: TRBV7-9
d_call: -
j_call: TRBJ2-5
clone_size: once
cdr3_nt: TGTGCCAGCAGCTTACCTCTGGGAGAGACCAAGTACTTC
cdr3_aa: CASSLPLGETKYF

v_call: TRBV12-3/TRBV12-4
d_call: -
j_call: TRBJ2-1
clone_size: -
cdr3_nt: TGTGCCAGCAGTTTAGCGGGAGGGGGCTCCTACAATGAGCAGTTCTTC
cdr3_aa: CASSLAGGGSYNEQFF

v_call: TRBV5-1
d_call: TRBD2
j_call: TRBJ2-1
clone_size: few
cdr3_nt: TGCGCCAGCAGCTTGGGGGCTAGCGGGGGCTATGAGCAGTTCTTC
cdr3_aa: CASSLGASGGYEQFF

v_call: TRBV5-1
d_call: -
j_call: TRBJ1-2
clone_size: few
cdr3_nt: TGCGCCAGCAGCTACTACGGTGACTATGGCTACACCTTC
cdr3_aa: CASSYYGDYGYTF

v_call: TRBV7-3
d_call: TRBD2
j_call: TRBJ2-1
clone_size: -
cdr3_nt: TGTGCCAGCAGCTTAACTCCTATCCTAGCGGGGGACGACAATGAGCAGTTCTTC
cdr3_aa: CASSLTPILAGDDNEQFF

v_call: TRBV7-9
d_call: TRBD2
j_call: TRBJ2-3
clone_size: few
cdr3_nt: TGTGCCAGCAGTACGGCGGGGGGGAGCACAGATACGCAGTATTTT
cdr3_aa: CASSTAGGSTDTQYF

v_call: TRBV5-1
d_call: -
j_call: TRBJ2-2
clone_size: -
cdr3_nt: TGCGCCAGCAGCTGGAGATCCGACAGGCTGTTTTTT
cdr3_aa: CASSWRSDRLFF

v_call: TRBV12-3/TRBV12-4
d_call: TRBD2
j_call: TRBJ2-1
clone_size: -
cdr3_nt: TGTGCCAGCAGTCCTAGGACTAGCGGAGGTGAGCAGTTCTTC
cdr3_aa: CASSPRTSGGEQFF

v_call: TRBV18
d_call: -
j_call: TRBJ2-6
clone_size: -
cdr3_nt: TGTGCCAGCTCACCCGTCGGGTACTCTGGGGCCAACGTCCTGACTTTC
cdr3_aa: CASSPVGYSGANVLTF

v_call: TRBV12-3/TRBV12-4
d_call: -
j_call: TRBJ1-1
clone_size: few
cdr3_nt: TGTGCCAGCAGTCCGCCCGGATACACTGAAGCTTTCTTT
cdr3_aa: CASSPPGYTEAFF

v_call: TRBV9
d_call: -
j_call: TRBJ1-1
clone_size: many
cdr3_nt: TGTGCCAGCAGCGTAGCTACTGCCGCTTCTGGGGGCACTGAAGCTTTCTTT
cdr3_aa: CASSVATAASGGTEAFF